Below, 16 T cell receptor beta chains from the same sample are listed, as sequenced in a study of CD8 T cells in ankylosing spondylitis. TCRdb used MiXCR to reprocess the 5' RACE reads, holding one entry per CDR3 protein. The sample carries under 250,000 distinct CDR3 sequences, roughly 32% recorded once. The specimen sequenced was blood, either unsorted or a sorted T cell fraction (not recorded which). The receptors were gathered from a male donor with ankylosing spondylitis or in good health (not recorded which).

In DNA form, the CDR3 reads TGCGCCAGCAGCTTGGTCGAGGGGGGTCCAGATACGCAGTATTTT. It codes for CASSLVEGGPDTQYF. The chain combines TRBV5-1 with TRBJ2-3, with D tentatively TRBD1 or TRBD2 (6 bases each). Germline CDR1 SGHRS, CDR2 YFSETQ. Trimming took off 0 bases at V and 4 bases at J, with 12 bases between the two ends. CDR3 length equals 15 residues.

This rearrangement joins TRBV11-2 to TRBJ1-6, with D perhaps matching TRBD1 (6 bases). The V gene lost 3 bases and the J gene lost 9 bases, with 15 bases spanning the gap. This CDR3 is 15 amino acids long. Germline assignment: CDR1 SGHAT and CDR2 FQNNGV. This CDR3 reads CASSFGRGASSPLHF. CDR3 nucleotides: TGTGCCAGCAGCTTCGGGCGGGGGGCTAGTTCACCCCTCCACTTT.

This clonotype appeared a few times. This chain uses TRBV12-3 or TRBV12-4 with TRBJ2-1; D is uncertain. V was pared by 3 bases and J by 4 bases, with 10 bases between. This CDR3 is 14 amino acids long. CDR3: CASSFPTDYNEQFF. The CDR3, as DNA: TGTGCCAGCAGTTTCCCCACAGATTACAATGAGCAGTTCTTC.

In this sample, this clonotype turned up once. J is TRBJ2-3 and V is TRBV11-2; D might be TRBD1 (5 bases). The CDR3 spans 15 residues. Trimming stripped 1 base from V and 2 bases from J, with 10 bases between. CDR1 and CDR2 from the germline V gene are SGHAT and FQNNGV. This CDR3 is CASSLGWGNTDTQYF. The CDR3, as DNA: TGTGCCAGCAGCTTAGGCTGGGGCAACACAGATACGCAGTATTTT.

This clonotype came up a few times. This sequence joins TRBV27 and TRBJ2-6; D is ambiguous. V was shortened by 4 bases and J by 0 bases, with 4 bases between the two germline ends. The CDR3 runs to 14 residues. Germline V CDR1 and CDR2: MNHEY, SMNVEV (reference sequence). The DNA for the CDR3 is TGTGCCAGCAGTTGGGGCTCTGGGGCCAACGTCCTGACTTTC. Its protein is CASSWGSGANVLTF.

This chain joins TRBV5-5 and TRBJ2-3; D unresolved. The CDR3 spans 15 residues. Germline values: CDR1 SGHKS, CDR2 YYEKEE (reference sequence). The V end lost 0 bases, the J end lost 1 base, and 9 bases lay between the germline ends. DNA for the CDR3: TGTGCCAGCAGCTTGGGCCCGGAACGCACAGATACGCAGTATTTT. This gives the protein CASSLGPERTDTQYF.

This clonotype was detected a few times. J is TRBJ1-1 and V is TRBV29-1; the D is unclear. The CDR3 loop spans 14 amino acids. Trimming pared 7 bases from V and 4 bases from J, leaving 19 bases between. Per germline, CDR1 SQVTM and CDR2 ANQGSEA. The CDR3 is CSARGGPRSTEAFF. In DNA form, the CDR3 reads TGCAGCGCCCGAGGAGGACCTAGGAGCACTGAAGCTTTCTTT.

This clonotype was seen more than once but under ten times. The chain's CDR3 is CASSLLQGGEQFF. The CDR3 bases are TGTGCCAGCAGCCTTCTCCAAGGGGGGGAGCAGTTCTTC. The rearrangement links TRBV5-6 to TRBJ2-1; D is possibly TRBD1 or TRBD2 (6 bases each). Trimming removed 4 bases at V and 10 bases at J, with 15 bases between. Germline CDR1 is SGHDT and CDR2 is YYEEEE. The CDR3 is 13 residues long. Variable domain in full (rest from reference TRBV5-6 and TRBJ2-1): DAGVTQSPTHLIKTRGQQVTLRCSPKSGHDTVSWYQQALGQGPQFIFQYYEEEERQRGNFPDRFSGHQFPNYSSELNVNALLLGDSALYLCASSLLQGGEQFFGPGTRLTVL.

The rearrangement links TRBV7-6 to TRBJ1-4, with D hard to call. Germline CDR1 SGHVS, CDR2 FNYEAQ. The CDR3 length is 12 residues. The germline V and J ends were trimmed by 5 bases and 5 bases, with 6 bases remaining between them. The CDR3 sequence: CASSNLNEKLFF. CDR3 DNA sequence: TGTGCCAGCAGCAACTTGAATGAAAAACTGTTTTTT.

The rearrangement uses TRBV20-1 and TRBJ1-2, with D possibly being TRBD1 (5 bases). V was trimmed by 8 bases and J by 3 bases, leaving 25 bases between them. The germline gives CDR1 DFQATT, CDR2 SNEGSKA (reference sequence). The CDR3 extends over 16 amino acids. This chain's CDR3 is CSSDPGGRGRYYGYTF. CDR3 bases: TGCAGTTCAGATCCCGGGGGGAGGGGTCGATACTATGGCTACACCTTC.

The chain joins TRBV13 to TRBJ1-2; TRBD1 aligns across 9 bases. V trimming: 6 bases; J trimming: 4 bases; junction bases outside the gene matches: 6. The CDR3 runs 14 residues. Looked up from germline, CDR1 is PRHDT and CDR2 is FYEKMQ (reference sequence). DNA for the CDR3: TGTGCCAGCAGACAACAGGGGGCACTCTATGGCTACACCTTC. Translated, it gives CASRQQGALYGYTF.

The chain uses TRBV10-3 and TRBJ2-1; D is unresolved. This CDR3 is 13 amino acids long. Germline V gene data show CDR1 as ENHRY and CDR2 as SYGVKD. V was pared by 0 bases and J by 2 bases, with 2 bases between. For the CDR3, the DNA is TGTGCCATCAGTGAGTCAGCCTACAATGAGCAGTTCTTC. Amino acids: CAISESAYNEQFF.

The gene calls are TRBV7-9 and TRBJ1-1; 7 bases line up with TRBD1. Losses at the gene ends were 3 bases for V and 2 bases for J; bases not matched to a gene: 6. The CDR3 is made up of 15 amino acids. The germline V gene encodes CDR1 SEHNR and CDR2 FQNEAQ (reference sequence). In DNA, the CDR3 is TGTGCCAGCAGCTTGTCCGGGACAGCTAACACTGAAGCTTTCTTT. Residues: CASSLSGTANTEAFF.

CDR3 bases: TGTGCCAGCAGTTTAAACGCAGGGTCCCAGCATTTT. The encoded protein is CASSLNAGSQHF. The chain is built from TRBV12-3 or TRBV12-4 and TRBJ1-5; tentatively, D is TRBD1 (5 bases). V dropped 2 bases and J dropped 11 bases, with 10 bases sitting between them. The CDR3 is 12 residues long.

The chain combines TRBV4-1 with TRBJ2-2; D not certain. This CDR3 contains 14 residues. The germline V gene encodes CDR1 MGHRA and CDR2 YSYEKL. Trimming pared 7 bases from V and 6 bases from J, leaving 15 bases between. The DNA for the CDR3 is TGCGCCAGCAACCCGTCATATGGCTCCGGGGAGCTGTTTTTT. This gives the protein CASNPSYGSGELFF.

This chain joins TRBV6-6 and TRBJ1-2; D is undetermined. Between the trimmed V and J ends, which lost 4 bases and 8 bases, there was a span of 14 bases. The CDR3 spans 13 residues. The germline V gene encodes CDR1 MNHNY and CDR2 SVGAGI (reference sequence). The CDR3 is CASSFLRPGGYTF. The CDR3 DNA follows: TGTGCCAGCAGTTTTTTAAGACCCGGCGGCTACACCTTC.